These T cell receptor beta chains were read from a single sample in a study of blood T cell repertoires in COVID-19. This table comes from immunoSEQ multiplex PCR, and its TCRdb copy is limited to in-frame clones, with some not included. The table includes 210,000 or so clones, roughly 80% detected once. The sequenced sample consisted of peripheral blood. These receptors all come from a woman of 80 years or more with acute or convalescent COVID-19. Each CDR3 is given with its conserved first and last residue. D genes are given only for firm matches. A row's size may be missing; if present it is once, few, many or a size class.

CDR3nt: TGTGCCAGCCCTATGCCGCTTCGGACAGGGGGCGAGAACACTGAAGCTTTCTTT
CDR3aa: CASPMPLRTGGENTEAFF
d_gene: TRBD1
v_gene: TRBV28
j_gene: TRBJ1-1
abundance: .

CDR3nt: TGCAGCGTTGGACAGCCGACTCAGAGAAATGCTTTCTTT
CDR3aa: CSVGQPTQRNAFF
d_gene: .
v_gene: TRBV29-1
j_gene: TRBJ1-1
abundance: .

CDR3nt: TGTGCCAGCAGCCTACCAACAGGGGGCACTGAAGCTTTCTTT
CDR3aa: CASSLPTGGTEAFF
d_gene: .
v_gene: TRBV21-1
j_gene: TRBJ1-1
abundance: once

CDR3nt: TGTGCCAGCAGCGGGGGGTCCGGACCCGATAATTCACCCCTCCACTTT
CDR3aa: CASSGGSGPDNSPLHF
d_gene: .
v_gene: TRBV5-5
j_gene: TRBJ1-6
abundance: .

CDR3nt: TGTGCCAGTAGCGGTCGGGGCCTTGACAGGACCACTGAAGCTTTCTTT
CDR3aa: CASSGRGLDRTTEAFF
d_gene: .
v_gene: TRBV19
j_gene: TRBJ1-1
abundance: .

CDR3nt: TGCAGCGTTTGGTCGGGATCTTATGGCTACACCTTC
CDR3aa: CSVWSGSYGYTF
d_gene: .
v_gene: TRBV29-1
j_gene: TRBJ1-2
abundance: .

CDR3nt: TGTGCCAGCCTAGGGGGACAGGCTAACTATGGCTACACCTTC
CDR3aa: CASLGGQANYGYTF
d_gene: TRBD1
v_gene: TRBV9
j_gene: TRBJ1-2
abundance: .

CDR3nt: TGTGCCATCCCGACGGGGATGGAAACCTACGAGCAGTACTTC
CDR3aa: CAIPTGMETYEQYF
d_gene: .
v_gene: TRBV5-6
j_gene: TRBJ2-7
abundance: .

CDR3nt: TGTGCCAGTAGTATCGGGGTAGATCGATATGGCTACACCTTC
CDR3aa: CASSIGVDRYGYTF
d_gene: .
v_gene: TRBV19
j_gene: TRBJ1-2
abundance: .

CDR3nt: TGTGCCAGCAGTTTGACAGGGGCAAAGACAGGCTACACCTTC
CDR3aa: CASSLTGAKTGYTF
d_gene: TRBD1
v_gene: TRBV27
j_gene: TRBJ1-2
abundance: once

CDR3nt: TGCGCCAGCAGCCAAGCTTACAGGGCAGATACGCAGTATTTT
CDR3aa: CASSQAYRADTQYF
d_gene: .
v_gene: TRBV4-3
j_gene: TRBJ2-3
abundance: .

CDR3nt: TGTGCCAGCAGCGGCTCTCCGGGCACTGAAGCTTTCTTT
CDR3aa: CASSGSPGTEAFF
d_gene: .
v_gene: TRBV9
j_gene: TRBJ1-1
abundance: .

CDR3nt: TGCAGCGTTGGGAGACAGCGTGATCTGGTGACCCAGTACTTC
CDR3aa: CSVGRQRDLVTQYF
d_gene: .
v_gene: TRBV29-1
j_gene: TRBJ2-5
abundance: .

CDR3nt: TGTGCCTGGAGTGTAGCACCCCGCAATCAGCCCCAGCATTTT
CDR3aa: CAWSVAPRNQPQHF
d_gene: .
v_gene: TRBV30
j_gene: TRBJ1-5
abundance: .

CDR3nt: TGCGCCAGCAGCCAAGCGGAATGGTTGGGCAGCACCATATATTTT
CDR3aa: CASSQAEWLGSTIYF
d_gene: .
v_gene: TRBV4-1
j_gene: TRBJ1-3
abundance: .

CDR3nt: TGTGCCAGCAGAAGGGACCCTAGCTTGGCGGGGGACACTGAAGCTTTCTTT
CDR3aa: CASRRDPSLAGDTEAFF
d_gene: .
v_gene: TRBV7-2
j_gene: TRBJ1-1
abundance: .

CDR3nt: TGTGCCAGCAGTTTACGGGGGGGTGAAGCTTTCTTT
CDR3aa: CASSLRGGEAFF
d_gene: .
v_gene: TRBV12-3/TRBV12-4
j_gene: TRBJ1-1
abundance: .

CDR3nt: TGTGCCAGCAGTTTAAGCACAGGGGGGTCCTACGAGCAGTACTTC
CDR3aa: CASSLSTGGSYEQYF
d_gene: TRBD1
v_gene: TRBV27
j_gene: TRBJ2-7
abundance: .

CDR3nt: TGTGCCAGCAGTCAAGGGACAGGGAGTGGGTTAGCCCTCCACTTT
CDR3aa: CASSQGTGSGLALHF
d_gene: TRBD1
v_gene: TRBV3-1/TRBV3-2
j_gene: TRBJ1-6
abundance: .

CDR3nt: TGTGCCAGCAGCTTAGGGGCCGAGACAGGGGAGCTGTTTTTT
CDR3aa: CASSLGAETGELFF
d_gene: .
v_gene: TRBV7-9
j_gene: TRBJ2-2
abundance: .

CDR3nt: TGTGCCAGCGGCGGTGGCTTCCAACGCTACGAGCAGTACTTC
CDR3aa: CASGGGFQRYEQYF
d_gene: .
v_gene: TRBV7-9
j_gene: TRBJ2-7
abundance: .

CDR3nt: TGTGCCAGCAGCTTAGAGAACAGCTATGGCTACACCTTC
CDR3aa: CASSLENSYGYTF
d_gene: .
v_gene: TRBV7-2
j_gene: TRBJ1-2
abundance: .

CDR3nt: TGTGCCAGCTCACAAGGACAGACTAACACCTACGAGCAGTACTTC
CDR3aa: CASSQGQTNTYEQYF
d_gene: .
v_gene: TRBV18
j_gene: TRBJ2-7
abundance: once

CDR3nt: TGTGCCAGCTCACCCATACAGGGTCAAGAGACCCAGTACTTC
CDR3aa: CASSPIQGQETQYF
d_gene: .
v_gene: TRBV18
j_gene: TRBJ2-5
abundance: .

CDR3nt: TGTGCCATCAGTGAGGCTAGCGGGAGGCACGAGCAGTACTTC
CDR3aa: CAISEASGRHEQYF
d_gene: TRBD2
v_gene: TRBV10-3
j_gene: TRBJ2-7
abundance: .

CDR3nt: TGTGCCAGCAGCCCGACTAGCGGGGGTACCTACGAGCAGTACTTC
CDR3aa: CASSPTSGGTYEQYF
d_gene: TRBD2
v_gene: TRBV7-9
j_gene: TRBJ2-7
abundance: .

CDR3nt: TGCGCCAGCAGCGGGACTAGCGGGACGGTGACCCAGTACTTC
CDR3aa: CASSGTSGTVTQYF
d_gene: TRBD2
v_gene: TRBV5-1
j_gene: TRBJ2-5
abundance: .

CDR3nt: TGTGCCTGGGGGGGGACAGGGGGCTATGGCTACACCTTC
CDR3aa: CAWGGTGGYGYTF
d_gene: TRBD1
v_gene: TRBV30
j_gene: TRBJ1-2
abundance: .

CDR3nt: TGTGCCTGGAGCCTGGGGGGGAGTGGATATGGCTACACCTTC
CDR3aa: CAWSLGGSGYGYTF
d_gene: .
v_gene: TRBV30
j_gene: TRBJ1-2
abundance: .

CDR3nt: TGTGCCACCAGCAGCCCTTGGGGCGGTGCCTACGAGCAGTACTTC
CDR3aa: CATSSPWGGAYEQYF
d_gene: .
v_gene: TRBV15
j_gene: TRBJ2-7
abundance: .

CDR3nt: TGTGCCAGCAGCTACTCTAGCGGGGGGGGAGAGACCCAGTACTTC
CDR3aa: CASSYSSGGGETQYF
d_gene: TRBD2
v_gene: TRBV11-2
j_gene: TRBJ2-5
abundance: .

CDR3nt: TGTGCCTGGAGTGTCCCGGACAGGGGTAGCACAGATACGCAGTATTTT
CDR3aa: CAWSVPDRGSTDTQYF
d_gene: TRBD1
v_gene: TRBV30
j_gene: TRBJ2-3
abundance: .

CDR3nt: TGTGCCAGCAGTTTAAACAGGGGGGGTGAAAAACTGTTTTTT
CDR3aa: CASSLNRGGEKLFF
d_gene: TRBD1
v_gene: TRBV27
j_gene: TRBJ1-4
abundance: once

CDR3nt: TGTGCCATCAGTGAGTCGAAAGGGGGCGGTGCGTTCACTAATGAAAAACTGTTTTTT
CDR3aa: CAISESKGGGAFTNEKLFF
d_gene: TRBD1
v_gene: TRBV10-3
j_gene: TRBJ1-4
abundance: .

CDR3nt: TGTGCCAGCAGTTACTCGGCGGTGTCCTACGAGCAGTACTTC
CDR3aa: CASSYSAVSYEQYF
d_gene: .
v_gene: TRBV6-5
j_gene: TRBJ2-7
abundance: .

CDR3nt: TGTGCCAGCAGCCAGAGGGAGACCCAGTACTTC
CDR3aa: CASSQRETQYF
d_gene: .
v_gene: TRBV6-2/TRBV6-3
j_gene: TRBJ2-5
abundance: .

CDR3nt: TGTGCCAGCAGTTATTATCTCGGGGTTGGGACAGGGGGCGATCAGCCCCAGCATTTT
CDR3aa: CASSYYLGVGTGGDQPQHF
d_gene: TRBD1
v_gene: TRBV6-2/TRBV6-3
j_gene: TRBJ1-5
abundance: .

CDR3nt: TGCGCCAGCAGCCTAGACAGGCGGGAGGGCATTGGGTCCTACAATGAGCAGTTCTTC
CDR3aa: CASSLDRREGIGSYNEQFF
d_gene: TRBD2
v_gene: TRBV4-1
j_gene: TRBJ2-1
abundance: .

CDR3nt: TGTGCCAGCAGCGTAACAGGGGAGGGTTCACCCCTCCACTTT
CDR3aa: CASSVTGEGSPLHF
d_gene: TRBD1
v_gene: TRBV7-3
j_gene: TRBJ1-6
abundance: .

CDR3nt: TGTGCCACCAGCATAACAGCGAACACTGAAGCTTTCTTT
CDR3aa: CATSITANTEAFF
d_gene: .
v_gene: TRBV15
j_gene: TRBJ1-1
abundance: once

CDR3nt: TGCAGTGCTAGTTCGGACCGGGGGGGGACTGAAGCTTTCTTT
CDR3aa: CSASSDRGGTEAFF
d_gene: .
v_gene: TRBV20-1
j_gene: TRBJ1-1
abundance: .

CDR3nt: TGCGCCAGCAGTCACGTAAACATTCAGTACTTC
CDR3aa: CASSHVNIQYF
d_gene: .
v_gene: TRBV23-1
j_gene: TRBJ2-4
abundance: .

CDR3nt: TGTGCCAGCAGCTTAGAGAGGGGGACTAACTATGGCTACACCTTC
CDR3aa: CASSLERGTNYGYTF
d_gene: .
v_gene: TRBV7-8
j_gene: TRBJ1-2
abundance: .

CDR3nt: TGTGCCAGCGGGATAGCGGGGGGGCCCGAGACCCAGTACTTC
CDR3aa: CASGIAGGPETQYF
d_gene: TRBD2
v_gene: TRBV7-2
j_gene: TRBJ2-5
abundance: .

CDR3nt: TGTGCCAGCAGCTTAGCGGGACAGGGAAACAATCAGCCCCAGCATTTT
CDR3aa: CASSLAGQGNNQPQHF
d_gene: TRBD1
v_gene: TRBV7-2
j_gene: TRBJ1-5
abundance: .

CDR3nt: TGTGCCAGCAGTTTAGGGGGCCCCTCCTACGAGCAGTACTTC
CDR3aa: CASSLGGPSYEQYF
d_gene: .
v_gene: TRBV27
j_gene: TRBJ2-7
abundance: .

CDR3nt: TGTGCCAGCTCAAGCCTCCAAGAGACCCAGTACTTC
CDR3aa: CASSSLQETQYF
d_gene: .
v_gene: TRBV18
j_gene: TRBJ2-5
abundance: .

CDR3nt: TGTGCCAGCTCACCCGGACAGGGGATGAACAATGAGCAGTTCTTC
CDR3aa: CASSPGQGMNNEQFF
d_gene: TRBD1
v_gene: TRBV18
j_gene: TRBJ2-1
abundance: few

CDR3nt: TGTGCCAGCAGCTTGACAGGGAGTAGCAATCAGCCCCAGCATTTT
CDR3aa: CASSLTGSSNQPQHF
d_gene: TRBD1
v_gene: TRBV7-2
j_gene: TRBJ1-5
abundance: .

CDR3nt: TGTGCCAGTGCGGGGGGCAGGGGAGGCACAGATACGCAGTATTTT
CDR3aa: CASAGGRGGTDTQYF
d_gene: TRBD2
v_gene: TRBV19
j_gene: TRBJ2-3
abundance: .

CDR3nt: TGCGCCAGCAGCCAAATTCCCTCATTACTAGCGGGGCCCTCCTACGAGCAGTACTTC
CDR3aa: CASSQIPSLLAGPSYEQYF
d_gene: TRBD2
v_gene: TRBV4-1
j_gene: TRBJ2-7
abundance: .